Each of the 24 T cell receptor beta chains below was sequenced from the same sample in a study of CD8+CD57+ T cells in acquired aplastic anemia. CDR3 and TCR beta VDJ profiling relied on genomic DNA as the template. In TCRdb, the reads were re-called with MiXCR into one record per CDR3 protein. The sample holds approximately 170,000 distinct CDR3 sequences, 60% to 70% seen once. Specimen: sorted CD4+, CD8+, or CD8+CD57+ T cells (not recorded which) from PBMCs. These receptors came from a human donor in good health.

The rearrangement links TRBV24-1 to TRBJ1-5; 8 bases are shared with TRBD1. The CDR3 spans 16 residues. After removal of 3 bases from V and 7 bases from J, the junction contained 10 bases not matched to a gene. CDR1 is KGHDR, CDR2 SFDVKD, per germline. The chain's CDR3 is CATSDRQGSDGQPQHF. The CDR3 DNA reads as TGTGCCACCAGTGATAGACAGGGGTCGGATGGCCAGCCCCAGCATTTT.

The chain has TRBV19 and TRBJ2-7; D could derive from TRBD1 or TRBD2 (6 bases each). This CDR3 is built from 16 residues. Germline V CDR1 and CDR2: LNHDA, SQIVND (reference sequence). The ends were cut back, 4 bases at V and 0 bases at J, with 16 bases in the middle. The CDR3 nucleotides read TGTGCCAGTAGTAAGCGCGGCGGGACATACTCCTACGAGCAGTACTTC. Translating gives CASSKRGGTYSYEQYF. Full variable domain (outside the CDR3, taken from reference TRBV19 and TRBJ2-7): DGGITQSPKYLFRKEGQNVTLSCEQNLNHDAMYWYRQDPGQGLRLIYYSQIVNDFQKGDIAEGYSVSREKKESFPLTVTSAQKNPTAFYLCASSKRGGTYSYEQYFGPGTRLTVT.

This clonotype was seen repeatedly, ten times or more. This chain connects TRBV6-2 or TRBV6-3 to TRBJ2-3; TRBD2 matches 14 bases. V was pared by 6 bases and J by 4 bases, with 3 bases of the junction left unmatched. Germline V gene lookup returns CDR1 MNHEY and CDR2 SVGEGT. This CDR3 region has 15 residues. CDR3 bases: TGTGCCAGCAGCCGACTAGCGGGAGGGTCAGATACGCAGTATTTT. Its translation is CASSRLAGGSDTQYF.

The gene calls are TRBV20-1 and TRBJ2-5, with D perhaps TRBD2 (6 bases). Germline V gene data show CDR1 as DFQATT and CDR2 as SNEGSKA (reference sequence). CDR3 length equals 12 residues. V dropped 7 bases and J dropped 2 bases, with 11 bases sitting between them. CDR3 amino acids: CSVLSGQETQYF. CDR3 nucleotide sequence: TGCAGTGTTCTTAGCGGACAAGAGACCCAGTACTTC.

This chain uses TRBV15 with TRBJ1-5, with a weak D call TRBD1 (5 bases). The V gene lost 0 bases and the J gene lost 0 bases, with 9 bases spanning the gap. The CDR3 is 16 residues long. Per the germline V gene, CDR1 is LNHNV and CDR2 is YYDKDF (reference sequence). This CDR3 reads CATSRDGDYSNQPQHF. CDR3 nucleotides: TGTGCCACCAGCAGAGATGGGGACTATAGCAATCAGCCCCAGCATTTT. The complete variable domain, with remaining parts taken from reference TRBV15 and TRBJ1-5, reads DAMVIQNPRYQVTQFGKPVTLSCSQTLNHNVMYWYQQKSSQAPKLLFHYYDKDFNNEADTPDNFQSRRPNTSFCFLDIRSPGLGDTAMYLCATSRDGDYSNQPQHFGDGTRLSIL.

The sample holds many counts of this clonotype. This sequence joins TRBV6-5 and TRBJ2-7; TRBD1 aligns across 7 bases. The germline V gene encodes CDR1 MNHEY and CDR2 SVGAGI. The CDR3 consists of 15 residues. Germline trimming cut 5 bases from V and 0 bases from J; bases unmatched to any gene: 7. The CDR3 nucleotides are TGTGCCAGCAGTCCGAAACAGGGGCTCTCCTACGAGCAGTACTTC. Its translation: CASSPKQGLSYEQYF.

In this sample, this clonotype turned up a few times. The rearrangement links TRBV14 to TRBJ2-7; no reliable D call. There are 13 residues in the CDR3. The ends were cut back, 1 base at V and 6 bases at J, with 10 bases in the middle. The germline CDR1 and CDR2 sequences are SGHDN and FVKESK. The CDR3 loop reads CASSQGPALEQYF. In nucleotides, the CDR3 is TGTGCCAGCAGCCAAGGACCGGCGCTCGAGCAGTACTTC.

This clonotype was detected many times. V gene TRBV7-2 combines with J gene TRBJ1-3; D gene ambiguous. The ends were cut back, 1 base at V and 0 bases at J, with 13 bases in the middle. From germline, CDR1 is SGHTA and CDR2 FQGNSA. There are 17 residues in the CDR3. CDR3 nucleotides: TGTGCCAGCAGCTTAGATCTAGGACTGAGCTCTGGAAACACCATATATTTT. This translates into CASSLDLGLSSGNTIYF.

This clonotype showed up just once. CDR3 protein: CASSYWENTGELFF. CDR3 sequence (DNA): TGTGCCAGTAGTTATTGGGAGAACACCGGGGAGCTGTTTTTT. The gene calls are TRBV19 and TRBJ2-2; unclear D gene. The CDR3 spans 14 residues. Germline V lookup: CDR1 LNHDA, CDR2 SQIVND (reference sequence). V lost 5 bases, J lost 1 base, and 8 bases lay in between.

This chain uses TRBV25-1 with TRBJ2-1, with no clear D. CDR1 and CDR2 (germline): MGHDK, SYGVNS. The CDR3 extends over 13 amino acids. The V end was cut by 5 bases, the J end by 5 bases, with 10 bases between. The CDR3: CASSQPNDNEQFF. The CDR3 region has the DNA TGTGCCAGCAGTCAGCCAAATGACAATGAGCAGTTCTTC.

Concerning this clonotype itself: A much larger clonotype is one base distant, so this may be a read error. The rearrangement uses TRBV4-3 and TRBJ1-1, with 10 bases lining up with TRBD1. This CDR3 spans 17 amino acids. V shed 3 bases and J 4 bases; nucleotides not matched to a gene: 11. The V gene's germline CDR1 is LGHNA and CDR2 YSLEER. The CDR3 reads CASSQAGTGDLSTEAFF. The CDR3 DNA sequence: TGCGCCAGCAGCCAGGCCGGGACAGGGGATTTGAGCACTGAAGCTTTCTTT.

In nucleotides, the CDR3 is TGTGCCACCAGCAGAGATCGCGGCAGTGAAGCTTTCTTT. Translating gives CATSRDRGSEAFF. The chain uses TRBV15 and TRBJ1-1; D unresolved. Trimming took off 0 bases at V and 7 bases at J, with 9 bases between the two ends. Looked up from germline, CDR1 is LNHNV and CDR2 is YYDKDF (reference sequence). The CDR3 consists of 13 residues.

This clonotype has more than one count but fewer than ten. V usage is TRBV6-1 and J usage is TRBJ1-2; TRBD1 might be the D (5 bases). The germline gives CDR1 MNHNS, CDR2 SASEGT. CDR3 length equals 11 residues. Trimming stripped 5 bases from V and 8 bases from J, with 9 bases between. The CDR3 nucleotides are TGTGCCAGCAGTAGCTACAGGGGCTACACCTTC. Protein product: CASSSYRGYTF.

The V gene is TRBV20-1, the J gene TRBJ2-1, with 10 bases matching TRBD2. The junction had 3 bases not matched to a gene; V was cut back by 6 bases and J by 10 bases. Germline V lookup: CDR1 DFQATT, CDR2 SNEGSKA (reference sequence). The CDR3 is 11 residues long. CDR3 amino acids: CSAGLAIEQFF. The CDR3 nucleotides are TGCAGTGCGGGACTAGCGATAGAGCAGTTCTTC.

This chain connects TRBV7-9 to TRBJ1-5, with 7 bases lining up with TRBD1. The germline V gene encodes CDR1 SEHNR and CDR2 FQNEAQ (reference sequence). The junction had 8 bases not matched to a gene; V was cut back by 5 bases and J by 7 bases. The CDR3 runs to 14 residues. CDR3 loop: CASSKQGPRQPQHF. CDR3 coding DNA: TGTGCCAGCAGCAAACAGGGGCCGAGGCAGCCCCAGCATTTT.

V gene TRBV12-3 or TRBV12-4 combines with J gene TRBJ1-1, with 7 bases identical to TRBD1. Trimming cost V 6 bases and J 7 bases; bases outside gene matches: 8. The CDR3 spans 13 residues. CDR3 in amino acids: CASSPRGSREAFF. The CDR3 region has the DNA TGTGCCAGCAGCCCCAGGGGGTCTCGTGAAGCTTTCTTT.

This clonotype was observed many times. The chain is built from TRBV5-8 and TRBJ2-1, with TRBD2 matching over 8 bases. The CDR3 is made up of 14 amino acids. Germline CDR1 and CDR2: SGHTS and YDEGEE. The junction had 4 bases not matched to a gene; V was cut back by 4 bases and J by 4 bases. The CDR3 loop reads CASSERESYNEQFF. DNA of the CDR3: TGTGCCAGCAGCGAGCGGGAGTCATACAATGAGCAGTTCTTC.

In its sample, this clonotype was seen many times. The rearrangement joins TRBV12-3 or TRBV12-4 to TRBJ2-5; unclear D gene. The germline V and J ends were trimmed by 4 bases and 1 base, with 13 bases remaining between them. CDR3 length: 15 residues. In DNA form, the CDR3 reads TGTGCCAGCAGTTCGACCTTGACAATCCAAGAGACCCAGTACTTC. Amino acid sequence: CASSSTLTIQETQYF.

The chain is built from TRBV7-8 and TRBJ1-6; D call uncertain. Germline-derived CDR1 and CDR2 are SGHVS and FQNEAQ. Trimming removed 5 bases from V and 0 bases from J, with 11 bases in between. The CDR3 has 16 residues. CDR3 nucleotide sequence: TGTGCCAGCAGCGCAGCAACCAGCTCCTATAATTCACCCCTCCACTTT. Amino acid sequence: CASSAATSSYNSPLHF.

Worth noting for this clonotype: This may stem from a read error, because a much larger clone lies one nucleotide away. The chain is built from TRBV4-1 and TRBJ1-1, with unresolved D. The germline CDR1 and CDR2 sequences are MGHRA and YSYEKL. Trimming shortened V by 3 bases and J by 7 bases, and 9 bases separated the two germline ends. The CDR3 runs 12 residues. CDR3: CASSHSEIEAFF. CDR3 in DNA: TGCGCCAGCAGCCATAGCGAAATTGAAGCTTTCTTT.

The chain couples TRBV5-1 to TRBJ2-5; D perhaps matches TRBD2 (6 bases). Trimming removed 0 bases at V and 5 bases at J, with 11 bases between. Germline CDR1 and CDR2: SGHRS and YFSETQ. The CDR3 loop spans 14 amino acids. In nucleotides, the CDR3 is TGCGCCAGCAGCTTGGCCATGGGGGGTGAGACCCAGTACTTC. Translating it yields CASSLAMGGETQYF. Using reference TRBV5-1 and TRBJ2-5 for the parts outside the CDR3, the full variable domain is KAGVTQTPRYLIKTRGQQVTLSCSPISGHRSVSWYQQTPGQGLQFLFEYFSETQRNKGNFPGRFSGRQFSNSRSEMNVSTLELGDSALYLCASSLAMGGETQYFGPGTRLLVL.

The chain couples TRBV15 to TRBJ2-1, with TRBD2 matching over 7 bases. CDR3 length: 16 residues. The germline V gene has CDR1 LNHNV and CDR2 YYDKDF (reference sequence). V lost 0 bases, J lost 4 bases, and 6 bases stayed unmatched. The CDR3 sequence: CATSRDGEGVYNEQFF. DNA of the CDR3: TGTGCCACCAGCAGAGATGGGGAGGGAGTGTACAATGAGCAGTTCTTC.

The sample holds one count of this clonotype. The gene calls are TRBV5-1 and TRBJ1-2; D is possibly TRBD1 (6 bases). Germline V CDR1 and CDR2: SGHRS, YFSETQ. Trimming took 4 bases from V and 3 from J, leaving 13 bases between them. CDR3 length: 14 residues. The CDR3 coding sequence is TGCGCCAGCAGCCCCCAGGGGCGGGACTATGGCTACACCTTC. Its translation is CASSPQGRDYGYTF. The full variable domain, its missing parts supplied by reference TRBV5-1 and TRBJ1-2, is KAGVTQTPRYLIKTRGQQVTLSCSPISGHRSVSWYQQTPGQGLQFLFEYFSETQRNKGNFPGRFSGRQFSNSRSEMNVSTLELGDSALYLCASSPQGRDYGYTFGSGTRLTVV.

The gene calls are TRBV4-1 and TRBJ2-3, with 8 bases matching TRBD2. Unmatched junction bases numbered 6, after V lost 4 bases and J lost 6 bases. Germline V CDR1 and CDR2: MGHRA, YSYEKL. The CDR3 is 14 residues long. CDR3 DNA sequence: TGCGCCAGCAGCCTTCCGGGGGGGGGGGATACGCAGTATTTT. This gives the protein CASSLPGGGDTQYF.